The 2 T cell receptor beta chains below all came from one sample that was sequenced in a study of neurological immune-mediated disorders. MiXCR, applied by TCRdb to the 5' RACE reads, yields one record per CDR3 protein. The repertoire consists of tens of thousands of distinct CDR3 sequences, with roughly 4.4% occurring once and the leading ten covering 5.5% to 6.5%. The sequenced sample consisted of PBMCs. The receptor set was obtained from a woman aged 60 to 75 with multiple sclerosis.

This clonotype was observed at least ten times. CDR3 coding DNA: TGCAGTGCGCCGACGCTAGGGGGCGCGTCAGATACGCAGTATTTT. Its translation is CSAPTLGGASDTQYF. The chain recombines TRBV20-1 with TRBJ2-3; TRBD1 matches at 7 bases. This CDR3 is 15 amino acids long. Germline V lookup: CDR1 DFQATT, CDR2 SNEGSKA (reference sequence). Trimming removed 6 bases from V and 4 bases from J; junction bases left unmatched: 13.

This clonotype was detected many times. The V gene is TRBV24-1, the J gene TRBJ1-2; D possibly corresponds to TRBD1 (5 bases). V was cut by 9 bases and J by 8 bases, with 18 bases left in between. The CDR3 loop spans 13 amino acids. Looked up from germline, CDR1 is KGHDR and CDR2 is SFDVKD. This CDR3 is CATESGGDGGYTF. The CDR3, as DNA: TGTGCCACCGAGTCAGGAGGGGACGGCGGCTACACCTTC.